These 20 T cell receptor beta chains were all obtained from the same sample, sequenced in a study of T cell responses to AZD1222 COVID-19 vaccine. Here immunoSEQ multiplex PCR was the method, and the copy in TCRdb shows in-frame clones only, minus some. Of about 94,000 clones listed, about 85% are singletons. Sequences were derived from peripheral blood, sampled 28 days after the second AZD1222 dose. The source is an adult who received the AZD1222 COVID-19 vaccine.

This chain joins TRBV19 and TRBJ1-2; D unclear. From germline, CDR1 is LNHDA and CDR2 SQIVND (reference sequence). This CDR3 is 13 amino acids long. Deletions cut 1 base from V and 4 bases from J, with 7 bases between. CDR3 amino acids: CASSIGGSYGYTF. CDR3 DNA sequence: TGTGCCAGTAGTATAGGAGGGAGCTATGGCTACACCTTC.

V and J are TRBV6-2 or TRBV6-3 and TRBJ1-1, with no clear D. Trimming removed 0 bases from V and 0 bases from J, with 11 bases in between. Germline CDR1 MNHEY, CDR2 SVGEGT. The CDR3 is made up of 16 amino acids. Written as DNA, the CDR3 is TGTGCCAGCAGTTACTCCGCAGATGCTATGAACACTGAAGCTTTCTTT. Residues: CASSYSADAMNTEAFF.

This chain joins TRBV6-5 and TRBJ2-7; TRBD2 aligns across 9 bases. V trimming: 6 bases; J trimming: 6 bases; junction bases outside the gene matches: 12. The CDR3 loop spans 15 amino acids. Germline V lookup: CDR1 MNHEY, CDR2 SVGAGI. The CDR3 DNA reads TGTGCCAGCAGAGACACACCGGGACTAGCAAGCGAGCAGTACTTC. The encoded protein is CASRDTPGLASEQYF.

The chain links TRBV29-1 to TRBJ1-1, with 9 bases aligning to TRBD1. Germline V CDR1 and CDR2: SQVTM, ANQGSEA. The CDR3 is 13 residues long. J lost 5 bases, V lost 1 base, and 2 bases had no gene match. CDR3 nucleotides: TGCAGCGTTGAAGTTGGACAGGGGACTGAAGCTTTCTTT. This gives the protein CSVEVGQGTEAFF.

CDR3 sequence reads: CASSIVATGNQPQHF. In DNA form, the CDR3 reads TGTGCCAGTAGTATAGTGGCGACAGGGAATCAGCCCCAGCATTTT. The rearrangement links TRBV19 to TRBJ1-5; 7 nucleotides agree with TRBD1. Germline values: CDR1 LNHDA, CDR2 SQIVND (reference sequence). There are 15 residues in the CDR3. V lost 1 base to trimming and J lost 4 bases; unmatched junction nucleotides: 4.

This chain uses TRBV5-1 with TRBJ2-3; 8 bases are a match to TRBD2. The CDR3 has 17 residues. The junction had 9 bases not matched to a gene; V was cut back by 1 base and J by 2 bases. Germline CDR1 is SGHRS and CDR2 is YFSETQ. CDR3 amino acids: CASSLSPLAGPTDTQYF. DNA for the CDR3: TGCGCCAGCAGCTTGTCCCCTTTAGCGGGGCCCACAGATACGCAGTATTTT.

The V call is TRBV6-5, the J call TRBJ1-4; D gene uncertain. CDR1 is MNHEY and CDR2 is SVGAGI in the germline V gene. The V end lost 10 bases, the J end lost 8 bases, and 20 bases lay between the germline ends. This CDR3 is built from 14 residues. The CDR3 coding sequence is TGTGCCACTCCAGGAAGATCAACGGGCGAAAAACTGTTTTTT. It codes for CATPGRSTGEKLFF.

The chain uses TRBV29-1 and TRBJ1-5, with 7 bases matching TRBD1. This CDR3 spans 15 amino acids. From germline, CDR1 is SQVTM and CDR2 ANQGSEA. With V trimmed by 5 bases and J by 0 bases, 7 bases remained unmatched. The CDR3 reads CSVSQGTDSNQPQHF. CDR3 in DNA: TGCAGCGTTTCCCAGGGGACAGATAGCAATCAGCCCCAGCATTTT.

J is TRBJ2-2 and V is TRBV24-1; TRBD1 is a possible D gene (6 bases). The CDR3 has 15 residues. The V end was cut by 7 bases, the J end by 0 bases, with 11 bases between. Germline CDR1 is KGHDR and CDR2 is SFDVKD. This chain's CDR3 is CATRSGTSNTGELFF. CDR3 bases: TGTGCCACCAGGTCCGGGACATCGAACACCGGGGAGCTGTTTTTT.

J is TRBJ2-1 and V is TRBV9, with 7 bases identical to TRBD1. The germline CDR1 and CDR2 sequences are SGDLS and YYNGEE. The CDR3 sequence is 18 residues long. V trimming: 2 bases; J trimming: 6 bases; junction bases outside the gene matches: 17. CDR3 residues: CASSVSVVGDRNLNEQFF. In nucleotides, the CDR3 is TGTGCCAGCAGCGTTTCGGTAGTCGGGGACAGAAATCTCAATGAGCAGTTCTTC.

V is TRBV11-2 and J is TRBJ2-1; 7 nucleotides align to TRBD2. Germline CDR1 and CDR2: SGHAT and FQNNGV. With V trimmed by 1 base and J by 4 bases, 1 base remained unmatched. CDR3 length: 14 amino acids. The CDR3 DNA is TGTGCCAGCAGCTTAGCGGGGGGTTACAATGAGCAGTTCTTC. Translation gives CASSLAGGYNEQFF. The full variable domain, in which reference TRBV11-2 and TRBJ2-1 provide the parts outside the CDR3, is EAGVAQSPRYKIIEKRQSVAFWCNPISGHATLYWYQQILGQGPKLLIQFQNNGVVDDSQLPKDRFSAERLKGVDSTLKIQPAKLEDSAVYLCASSLAGGYNEQFFGPGTRLTVL.

This clone is a singleton in its sample. The chain carries TRBV18 and TRBJ2-1, with 7 bases fitting TRBD2. The CDR3 length is 16 residues. In germline, CDR1 is KGHSH, CDR2 LQKENI. After removal of 1 base from V and 4 bases from J, the junction contained 7 bases not matched to a gene. CDR3 in DNA: TGTGCCAGCTCACCACTTAGCCTAGCGGAATACAATGAGCAGTTCTTC. Translated: CASSPLSLAEYNEQFF.

The chain joins TRBV7-8 to TRBJ2-3; unclear D gene. The CDR3 is 13 residues long. Germline assignment: CDR1 SGHVS and CDR2 FQNEAQ. The V end lost 0 bases, the J end lost 4 bases, and 5 bases lay between the germline ends. The DNA of the CDR3 is TGTGCCAGCAGCTTAGCCCTCGCAGATACGCAGTATTTT. It codes for CASSLALADTQYF.

In its sample, this clone was seen once. Compared with germline, one end of the junction differs, possibly owing to a read error. This chain uses TRBV6-5 with TRBJ2-7; 10 bases fit TRBD1. The length of the CDR3 is 15 residues. CDR1 and CDR2 from the germline V gene are MNHEY and SVGAGI. CDR3 sequence: CASSYSGTGEYEQYF. The DNA for the CDR3 is TGTGCCAGCAGCTACTCCGGGACAGGGGAATACGAGCAGTACTTC.

This clone was seen a single time. V gene TRBV29-1 combines with J gene TRBJ2-1, with TRBD2 identical over 13 bases. V was pared by 6 bases and J by 7 bases, with 9 bases of the junction left unmatched. CDR1 and CDR2 (germline): SQVTM, ANQGSEA. This CDR3 has 15 amino acids. The CDR3 loop is CSVMGLAGRTNEQFF. The CDR3 DNA is TGCAGCGTGATGGGACTAGCGGGGAGGACGAATGAGCAGTTCTTC.

This chain joins TRBV4-2 and TRBJ2-1; 9 nucleotides line up with TRBD2. CDR3 length equals 16 residues. Germline V gene lookup returns CDR1 LGHNA and CDR2 YNFKEQ. The V gene end was trimmed by 5 bases and the J gene end by 7 bases; junction bases not matched to a gene: 12. The CDR3 DNA follows: TGTGCCAGCAGCTATCGTGTAGCGGGAGCGAGGAATGAGCAGTTCTTC. Translation: CASSYRVAGARNEQFF.

The table lists this clone with a count of one. This chain joins TRBV11-2 and TRBJ2-4; D is perhaps TRBD1 (5 bases). The ends were cut back, 4 bases at V and 12 bases at J, with 13 bases in the middle. Germline assignment: CDR1 SGHAT and CDR2 FQNNGV. The length of the CDR3 is 12 residues. The CDR3 here is CASSWVQGNQYF. The CDR3 coding sequence is TGTGCCAGCAGCTGGGTGCAGGGCAATCAGTACTTC.

A word on this clone: Compared with germline, one end of the junction differs, possibly owing to a read error. The rearrangement links TRBV7-7 to TRBJ2-1, with D possibly being TRBD1 (6 bases). This CDR3 spans 15 amino acids. The germline V gene encodes CDR1 SSHAT and CDR2 FNYEAQ (reference sequence). The CDR3 sequence: CASSLGDKGYNEQFF. The DNA of the CDR3 is TGTGCTAGCAGCTTGGGGGACAAAGGGTACAATGAGCAGTTCTTC.

The CDR3 DNA reads TGTGCCAGCAGCGCAAGACAGGGGTCGAGCTCCTACGAGCAGTACTTC. Its protein is CASSARQGSSSYEQYF. The chain has TRBV9 and TRBJ2-7, with 8 bases that match TRBD1. Unmatched junction bases numbered 8, after V lost 3 bases and J lost 0 bases. The CDR3 is made up of 16 amino acids. Germline CDR1 reads SGDLS; CDR2 reads YYNGEE.

The V and J genes are TRBV19 and TRBJ2-1; D gene unclear. This CDR3 has 13 residues. CDR1 and CDR2 (germline): LNHDA, SQIVND (reference sequence). Trimming cost V 7 bases and J 4 bases, with 11 bases left between them. The CDR3 spells CASNAYPYNEQFF. The CDR3 region has the DNA TGTGCCAGTAATGCATACCCATACAATGAGCAGTTCTTC.